A single TCR beta chain is shown here with its context. What it binds is not known. The data originate from a study of blood T cells in healthy people across ages. Whole-study results and caveats: Unsorted PBMCs ruled out conclusive naive versus antigen-experienced comparison.

A second PCR of 7 to 11 cycles used a sample-barcoded 5' primer and a J-beta primer mix. TCRdb processed the 5' RACE reads anew with MiXCR; each CDR3 protein has one entry. The table has fewer than 900,000 distinct CDR3 sequences, roughly 40% seen once. With 5 bases removed from V and 0 bases from J, the gap between germline ends came to 8 bases. The CDR3 consists of 15 residues. The germline V gene encodes CDR1 ENHRY and CDR2 SYGVKD. This chain joins TRBV10-3 and TRBJ1-6, with no clear D. The sequenced sample consisted of blood. The sequence was obtained from a man younger than 30 in good health. Here the CDR3 DNA reads TGTGCCATCAGTAGTAAGAGCTCCTATAATTCACCCCTCCACTTT. It translates to CAISSKSSYNSPLHF.